Presented here are 7 T cell receptor beta chains from one specimen sequenced in a study of T cell responses to AZD1222 COVID-19 vaccine. Only in-frame clones appear in the TCRdb table, and some are missing; sequencing was by immunoSEQ multiplex PCR. This sample has about 120,000 clones, with about 90% found just once. Source: peripheral blood, taken on day 0 of AZD1222 vaccination. Every receptor here comes from an adult in good health.

In DNA, the CDR3 is TGTGCCAGCAGTTACTCGGGGCGAGACACTGAAGCTTTCTTT. This gives the protein CASSYSGRDTEAFF. The chain carries TRBV6-6 and TRBJ1-1; D possibly corresponds to TRBD1 (5 bases). This CDR3 comprises 14 residues. CDR1 and CDR2 from the germline V gene are MNHNY and SVGAGI (reference sequence). V lost 0 bases, J lost 3 bases, and 8 bases lay in between.

V is TRBV7-9 and J is TRBJ1-3, with D tentatively TRBD1 (5 bases). Germline loops: CDR1 SEHNR, CDR2 FQNEAQ (reference sequence). V shed 5 bases and J shed 0 bases, with 11 bases lying between them. The length of the CDR3 is 15 residues. The CDR3: CASSRTGTSGNTIYF. In DNA form, the CDR3 reads TGTGCCAGCAGCCGTACCGGGACCTCTGGAAACACCATATATTTT. Full variable domain (remainder filled in from reference TRBV7-9 and TRBJ1-3): DTGVSQNPRHKITKRGQNVTFRCDPISEHNRLYWYRQTLGQGPEFLTYFQNEAQLEKSRLLSDRFSAERPKGSFSTLEIQRTEQGDSAMYLCASSRTGTSGNTIYFGEGSWLTVV.

The chain combines TRBV5-1 with TRBJ1-1; 7 positions agree with TRBD1. This CDR3 has 16 residues. V was clipped by 4 bases and J by 0 bases; unmatched bases: 9. Germline loops: CDR1 SGHRS, CDR2 YFSETQ. The CDR3 DNA reads as TGCGCCAGCAGCCGAGCCCCGGGACAGATGAACACTGAAGCTTTCTTT. Protein: CASSRAPGQMNTEAFF.

The genes are TRBV11-3 and TRBJ2-2, with 13 bases identical to TRBD2. With V trimmed by 5 bases and J by 6 bases, 6 bases remained unmatched. This CDR3 comprises 16 residues. Germline V gene data show CDR1 as SGHNT and CDR2 as YENEEA. In DNA, the CDR3 is TGTGCCAGCAGCCCTAGGGGACTAGCGGGACCCGGGGAGCTGTTTTTT. It encodes CASSPRGLAGPGELFF.

The chain has TRBV3-1 (or the pseudogene TRBV3-2) and TRBJ1-6; D perhaps matches TRBD1 (6 bases). Germline assignment: CDR1 LGHDT and CDR2 YNNKEL (reference sequence). Trimming removed 6 bases from V and 14 bases from J, with 26 bases in between. There are 16 residues in the CDR3. CDR3 residues: CASSQQGLHPKVSLHF. CDR3 nucleotides: TGTGCCAGCAGTCAACAGGGTTTGCACCCCAAAGTCTCCCTCCACTTT.

The chain couples TRBV30 to TRBJ2-1, with 8 bases matching TRBD1. The CDR3 spans 12 residues. In germline, CDR1 is GTSNPN, CDR2 SVGIG (reference sequence). The CDR3 coding sequence is TGTGCTCGGGACAGGTTAGACAATGAGCAGTTCTTC. Translation: CARDRLDNEQFF.

The chain joins TRBV10-3 to TRBJ1-2, with 11 bases lining up with TRBD1. Trimming at V came to 0 bases and at J to 3 bases, leaving 3 bases not matched to a gene. CDR1 ENHRY and CDR2 SYGVKD come from the germline V gene. The CDR3 consists of 16 residues. CDR3 sequence (DNA): TGTGCCATCAGTGAGTCGCGGGGACAGGGGGACTATGGCTACACCTTC. Translated, it gives CAISESRGQGDYGYTF.